This TCR beta chain was sequenced during a study of blood T cell repertoires in COVID-19. Study-level background: There were acute and convalescent COVID-19 samples, and they came from the United States, Italy and Spain. The cDNA or gDNA used as material had been derived from T cells, B-cell-depleted T cells, or PBMCs.

Germline V gene sequence: CDR1 SGHRS, CDR2 YFSETQ. There are 14 residues in the CDR3. V lost 0 bases and J 1 base, leaving 7 bases between the germline ends. Seattle's cohort entered during active infection and was followed longitudinally. Data came from immunoSEQ multiplex PCR; TCRdb stores just in-frame clones and leaves some out. The table shows 450,000 or so clones, with about 87% occurring only once. The sample consisted of peripheral blood. The sequence was obtained from a man younger than 35 with COVID-19, enrolled during active disease. The chain is built from TRBV5-1 and TRBJ1-1; D is unclear. The DNA of the CDR3 is TGCGCCAGCAGCTTGGGAGCCTCGAACACTGAAGCTTTCTTT. This gives the protein CASSLGASNTEAFF.